The present T cell receptor (beta chain) was sequenced within a study of cytomegalovirus exposure and HLA in healthy donors. Findings and caveats of the study: An analysis was carried out at a later point. It showed that HLA-associated TCR beta chains were more clonally expanded than equally common non-associated chains. According to reports, the classifier identified cytomegalovirus status with high specificity and sensitivity. TCR beta V segments were, for the most part, productive about 87% or about 30% of the time in an earlier analysis.

Worth noting for this clone: Its specificity is unknown.

PCR amplification relied on 60 Vbeta primers (plus 13 Jbeta primers). TCRdb keeps only in-frame clones here, not all; method: immunoSEQ multiplex PCR. With about 34,000 clones in the sample, the ten largest clones hold about 6%. The receptor was derived from a human donor in good health. Sequenced input: PBMCs.

CDR3 bases: TGTGCCAGCAGCCGGGACAGAGTGGGTGGCTACACCTTC. The encoded protein is CASSRDRVGGYTF. The genes are TRBV5-4 and TRBJ1-2, with 7 bases aligning to TRBD1. With 4 bases clipped from V and 7 bases from J, the junction kept 7 bases outside the gene matches. Germline V CDR1 and CDR2: SGHNT, YYREEE (reference sequence). There are 13 residues in the CDR3.